What follows are 32 T cell receptor beta chains derived from one specimen sequenced in a study of CD8+CD57+ T cells in acquired aplastic anemia. Investigators profiled TCR beta VDJ and CDR3 from genomic DNA template. TCRdb processed the reads anew with MiXCR; each CDR3 protein has one entry. Altogether 40,000 or so distinct CDR3 sequences are present, approximately 73% being singletons, with the ten largest covering about 23%. Sequencing was done on a sample of sorted CD4+, CD8+, or CD8+CD57+ T cells (not recorded which) from PBMCs. These receptors all come from a human donor in good health, serving as a control.

Only a few counts were recorded for this clonotype. The chain couples TRBV4-3 to TRBJ2-7; D remains ambiguous. The germline V and J ends were trimmed by 9 bases and 2 bases, with 14 bases remaining between them. This CDR3 has 13 residues. Germline loops: CDR1 LGHNA, CDR2 YSLEER. CDR3 residues: CARGPLIPYEQYF. In DNA, the CDR3 is TGCGCCAGAGGACCGCTAATTCCCTACGAGCAGTACTTC.

The chain recombines TRBV5-4 with TRBJ2-7; the D gene is possibly TRBD2 (6 bases). This CDR3 contains 15 residues. The ends were cut back, 0 bases at V and 0 bases at J, with 10 bases in the middle. The V gene's germline CDR1 is SGHNT and CDR2 YYREEE (reference sequence). The CDR3 DNA is TGTGCCAGCAGCTTGGGACGGGGGAGCTCCTACGAGCAGTACTTC. The encoded protein is CASSLGRGSSYEQYF.

J is TRBJ1-2 and V is TRBV7-2, with D possibly matching TRBD1 (5 bases). The germline V gene has CDR1 SGHTA and CDR2 FQGNSA. V shed 3 bases and J shed 5 bases, with 16 bases lying between them. The CDR3 is made up of 15 amino acids. The CDR3 protein is CASSFYRTEGYGYTF. In DNA, the CDR3 is TGTGCCAGCAGCTTTTACCGCACTGAGGGGTATGGCTACACCTTC.

J is TRBJ1-1 and V is TRBV20-1; D is unclear. V was shortened by 0 bases and J by 5 bases, with 10 bases between the two germline ends. CDR3 size: 13 residues. The germline gives CDR1 DFQATT, CDR2 SNEGSKA (reference sequence). CDR3 amino acids: CSARDSTDTEAFF. CDR3 DNA: TGCAGTGCTAGAGACTCGACTGATACTGAAGCTTTCTTT.

This clonotype was counted only a few times. The V gene is TRBV5-1, the J gene TRBJ2-5, with D perhaps assigned TRBD1 or TRBD2 (5 bases each). Trimming cost V 4 bases and J 0 bases, with 7 bases left between them. Germline V gene data show CDR1 as SGHRS and CDR2 as YFSETQ. This CDR3 spans 13 amino acids. The CDR3 bases are TGCGCCAGCAGCGGGACGGACCAAGAGACCCAGTACTTC. As protein: CASSGTDQETQYF.

The rearrangement uses TRBV7-9 and TRBJ1-2; D perhaps matches TRBD1 (5 bases). V lost 2 bases and J lost 6, with 10 bases in between. CDR1 and CDR2 from the germline V gene are SEHNR and FQNEAQ (reference sequence). This CDR3 contains 13 residues. CDR3 residues: CASSLRQGDGYTF. The DNA for the CDR3 is TGTGCCAGCAGCTTAAGGCAGGGAGATGGCTACACCTTC.

The rearrangement links TRBV7-3 to TRBJ1-1; D not certain. The CDR3 consists of 13 residues. Trimming shortened V by 1 base and J by 1 base, and 4 bases separated the two germline ends. The germline gives CDR1 SGHTA, CDR2 FQGTGA. DNA of the CDR3: TGTGCCAGCAGCTTAAGCAGGAACACTGAAGCTTTCTTT. It encodes CASSLSRNTEAFF.

J is TRBJ2-7 and V is TRBV9; TRBD2 matches at 7 bases. Trimming at V came to 0 bases and at J to 2 bases, leaving 5 bases not matched to a gene. CDR1 and CDR2 (germline): SGDLS, YYNGEE. CDR3 size: 15 residues. In DNA, the CDR3 is TGTGCCAGCAGCGTAGAGGCAGGGACTACCTACGAGCAGTACTTC. Translated, it gives CASSVEAGTTYEQYF.

This CDR3 is CSARDPTGGIEKLFF. Here the CDR3 DNA reads TGCAGTGCTAGAGATCCCACAGGGGGCATTGAAAAACTGTTTTTT. The chain couples TRBV20-1 to TRBJ1-4, with 9 bases lining up with TRBD1. The V segment lost 0 bases and the J segment 7 bases; nucleotides outside the gene matches: 6. From germline, CDR1 is DFQATT and CDR2 SNEGSKA (reference sequence). This CDR3 region has 15 residues.

This clonotype was counted a single time. The V gene is TRBV7-9, the J gene TRBJ2-7; perhaps D is TRBD1 or TRBD2 (7 bases each). The CDR3 is 15 residues long. Trimming took off 2 bases at V and 0 bases at J, with 11 bases between the two ends. Looked up from germline, CDR1 is SEHNR and CDR2 is FQNEAQ (reference sequence). DNA of the CDR3: TGTGCCAGCAGCTTAAGCGGGGACAGCTCCTACGAGCAGTACTTC. Translation gives CASSLSGDSSYEQYF.

As for this clonotype: This CDR3 fails to terminate in the conserved phenylalanine or tryptophan, so it likely reflects a read error. This rearrangement joins TRBV10-3 to TRBJ1-2, with unresolved D. Germline V gene data show CDR1 as ENHRY and CDR2 as SYGVKD. V shed 4 bases and J shed 4 bases, with 7 bases lying between them. The CDR3 length is 12 residues. CDR3 nucleotide sequence: TGTGCCATCAGTGTGGAAACCTATGGCTACACCCTC. Protein: CAISVETYGYTL.

This clonotype has just one count. The chain is built from TRBV19 and TRBJ1-5, with 10 bases lining up with TRBD1. Germline trimming cut 7 bases from V and 6 bases from J; bases unmatched to any gene: 9. The CDR3 consists of 15 residues. CDR1 is LNHDA, CDR2 SQIVND, per germline (reference sequence). The CDR3 here is CASNRGTGDPQPQHF. The CDR3, as DNA: TGTGCCAGTAATCGCGGGACAGGGGATCCTCAGCCCCAGCATTTT.

This clonotype has just one count. CDR3 region: CAISAGTSGTTDTQYF. Here the CDR3 DNA reads TGTGCCATCAGTGCCGGGACTAGCGGGACCACAGATACGCAGTATTTT. This chain connects TRBV10-3 to TRBJ2-3; 13 bases align to TRBD2. After removal of 4 bases from V and 2 bases from J, the junction contained 3 bases not matched to a gene. From germline, CDR1 is ENHRY and CDR2 SYGVKD. The CDR3 has 16 residues.

The table lists this clonotype with a count of one. The chain has TRBV10-3 and TRBJ2-1; D is ambiguous. Trimming removed 3 bases from V and 1 base from J, with 7 bases in between. The CDR3 totals 14 residues. Germline loops: CDR1 ENHRY, CDR2 SYGVKD. This CDR3 reads CAISEGGSYNEQFF. The CDR3 nucleotides read TGTGCCATCAGTGAAGGTGGGTCCTACAATGAGCAGTTCTTC.

The J gene is TRBJ2-7, the V gene TRBV15; no clear D gene. This CDR3 region has 14 residues. CDR1 and CDR2 from the germline V gene are LNHNV and YYDKDF (reference sequence). V was cut by 1 base and J by 6 bases, with 13 bases left in between. Here the CDR3 DNA reads TGTGCCACCAGCAGAGGAGGTAGCCCTGGCGAGCAGTACTTC. It encodes CATSRGGSPGEQYF.

The chain joins TRBV7-3 to TRBJ2-7; the match to TRBD1 covers 9 bases. V shed 5 bases and J 5 bases; nucleotides not matched to a gene: 13. The CDR3 covers 16 residues. CDR1 is SGHTA and CDR2 is FQGTGA in the germline V gene. CDR3 DNA sequence: TGTGCCAGCAGCCCCTCGACGGGACAGGGCCTGAACGAGCAGTACTTC. This codes for CASSPSTGQGLNEQYF.

This chain connects TRBV2 to TRBJ1-6; no clear D. V was clipped by 7 bases and J by 11 bases, with 15 bases between them. CDR1 and CDR2 (germline): SNHLY, FYNNEI. CDR3 length: 13 residues. CDR3 sequence reads: CASISDGLAPLHF. CDR3 DNA: TGTGCCAGCATTTCTGACGGCTTGGCACCCCTCCACTTT.

Sample share makes this clonotype medium-sized (0.01 to 0.1%). The chain employs TRBV20-1 and TRBJ2-1, with TRBD2 identical over 10 bases. The trim removed 5 bases at V and 0 bases at J, leaving 4 bases unmatched. The CDR3 is 15 residues long. CDR1 and CDR2 from the germline V gene are DFQATT and SNEGSKA (reference sequence). The CDR3 spells CSAPLAGVSYNEQFF. For the CDR3, the DNA is TGCAGTGCTCCCCTAGCGGGGGTCTCCTACAATGAGCAGTTCTTC.

This rearrangement joins TRBV7-2 to TRBJ2-3; D gene uncertain. The CDR3 spans 13 residues. The V end lost 3 bases, the J end lost 5 bases, and 9 bases lay between the germline ends. Germline-derived CDR1 and CDR2 are SGHTA and FQGNSA. Here the CDR3 DNA reads TGTGCCAGCAGCTTCTACCAGCAAGATACGCAGTATTTT. Its protein product is CASSFYQQDTQYF. The variable domain in full, completed from reference TRBV7-2 and TRBJ2-3, reads GAGVSQSPSNKVTEKGKDVELRCDPISGHTALYWYRQSLGQGLEFLIYFQGNSAPDKSGLPSDRFSAERTGGSVSTLTIQRTQQEDSAVYLCASSFYQQDTQYFGPGTRLTVL.

This chain links TRBV25-1 with TRBJ1-6; the match to TRBD1 covers 8 bases. J gave up 7 bases and V 6 bases, and 8 bases lay outside the gene matches. The CDR3 consists of 15 residues. Germline assignment: CDR1 MGHDK and CDR2 SYGVNS. This CDR3 is CASRKEGTGNSPLHF. CDR3 nucleotides: TGTGCCAGCAGAAAAGAAGGGACAGGAAATTCACCCCTCCACTTT.

The chain couples TRBV29-1 to TRBJ1-2; 7 nucleotides line up with TRBD1. The CDR3 totals 11 residues. Trimming removed 7 bases from V and 7 bases from J; junction bases left unmatched: 6. From germline, CDR1 is SQVTM and CDR2 ANQGSEA. The CDR3, as DNA: TGCAGCGCCCCAGGGGGGATTGGCTACACCTTC. This gives the protein CSAPGGIGYTF.

The rearrangement joins TRBV2 to TRBJ1-5; maybe TRBD1 (5 bases). There are 14 residues in the CDR3. V was cut by 2 bases and J by 6 bases, with 11 bases left in between. Germline CDR1 and CDR2: SNHLY and FYNNEI. As DNA, the CDR3 is TGTGCCAGCAGTGAAAGTACCGGGGGTCAGCCCCAGCATTTT. It codes for CASSESTGGQPQHF.

The genes are TRBV20-1 and TRBJ1-1, with a possible D match to TRBD1 (5 bases). CDR3 size: 12 residues. V was shortened by 5 bases and J by 7 bases, with 14 bases between the two germline ends. Per germline, CDR1 DFQATT and CDR2 SNEGSKA (reference sequence). This CDR3 reads CSARDGQGEAFF. CDR3 coding DNA: TGCAGTGCTCGGGACGGGCAGGGTGAAGCTTTCTTT.

The gene calls are TRBV15 and TRBJ2-7, with a weak D call TRBD2 (6 bases). The germline gives CDR1 LNHNV, CDR2 YYDKDF (reference sequence). V was trimmed by 0 bases and J by 6 bases, leaving 12 bases between them. The CDR3 is 14 amino acids. The CDR3 loop is CATSRDRRAGEQYF. The CDR3 DNA sequence: TGTGCCACCAGCAGAGATAGAAGAGCGGGCGAGCAGTACTTC.

The chain combines TRBV6-5 with TRBJ1-6; D is unresolved. Germline V gene data show CDR1 as MNHEY and CDR2 as SVGAGI. V lost 4 bases, J lost 8 bases, and 18 bases lay in between. CDR3 length: 16 residues. The CDR3 spells CASSFRRVVRDSPLHF. Written as DNA, the CDR3 is TGTGCCAGCAGTTTCCGCCGGGTGGTACGCGATTCACCCCTCCACTTT.

This clonotype occurred a few times. The V call is TRBV19, the J call TRBJ2-5, with D possibly called TRBD1 or TRBD2 (5 bases each). This CDR3 region has 12 residues. Trimming pared 10 bases from V and 7 bases from J, leaving 16 bases between. Germline loops: CDR1 LNHDA, CDR2 SQIVND (reference sequence). The CDR3 nucleotides read TGTGCCACCCAAGATTGGGGGTCGACCCAGTACTTC. It yields the protein CATQDWGSTQYF.

The genes are TRBV15 and TRBJ1-4, with D uncertain. Trimming pared 3 bases from V and 8 bases from J, leaving 7 bases between. There are 12 residues in the CDR3. Per germline, CDR1 LNHNV and CDR2 YYDKDF (reference sequence). The CDR3 loop is CATSRDWEKLFF. CDR3 nucleotides: TGTGCCACCAGCAGGGATTGGGAAAAACTGTTTTTT.

V gene TRBV10-3 combines with J gene TRBJ1-2; D perhaps matches TRBD1 (5 bases). CDR3 length equals 15 residues. V was cut by 7 bases and J by 4 bases, with 19 bases left in between. The germline V gene encodes CDR1 ENHRY and CDR2 SYGVKD. DNA of the CDR3: TGTGCCATCATCACAGGTTCAACTTCAAGCTATGGCTACACCTTC. Translating gives CAIITGSTSSYGYTF.

The rearrangement joins TRBV15 to TRBJ2-5, with 7 bases matching TRBD2. Unmatched junction bases numbered 3, after V lost 7 bases and J lost 4 bases. The length of the CDR3 is 12 residues. The germline V gene has CDR1 LNHNV and CDR2 YYDKDF (reference sequence). The CDR3 nucleotides read TGTGCCACCATGGGGGGGGGAGAGACCCAGTACTTC. Translating it yields CATMGGGETQYF.

As for this clonotype: A much larger clone differs by one base, so this may be a read error. The chain combines TRBV4-1 with TRBJ1-6; D is ambiguous. V lost 0 bases, J lost 7 bases, and 10 bases lay in between. Germline CDR1 MGHRA, CDR2 YSYEKL. The CDR3 is made up of 15 amino acids. The chain's CDR3 is CASSQDGTANSPLHF. CDR3 DNA: TGCGCCAGCAGCCAAGATGGTACGGCAAATTCACCCCTCCACTTT.

The chain carries TRBV19 and TRBJ2-5; 8 bases map to TRBD2. The CDR3 consists of 14 residues. V was clipped by 4 bases and J by 0 bases; unmatched bases: 1. Germline V gives CDR1 LNHDA, CDR2 SQIVND (reference sequence). CDR3 sequence reads: CASSKREYQETQYF. The CDR3 coding sequence is TGTGCCAGTAGTAAGCGGGAGTACCAAGAGACCCAGTACTTC.

A few counts support this clonotype. J is TRBJ2-1 and V is TRBV25-1; 9 bases are shared with TRBD1. Germline CDR1 MGHDK, CDR2 SYGVNS. CDR3 length equals 19 residues. V trimming: 2 bases; J trimming: 0 bases; junction bases outside the gene matches: 11. The CDR3 DNA is TGTGCCAGCAGTGAAGGCCGGATCACAGGGGGCAGCTCCTACAATGAGCAGTTCTTC. The encoded protein is CASSEGRITGGSSYNEQFF. Combining the CDR3 with reference TRBV25-1 and TRBJ2-1 gives the whole variable domain EADIYQTPRYLVIGTGKKITLECSQTMGHDKMYWYQQDPGMELHLIHYSYGVNSTEKGDLSSESTVSRIRTEHFPLTLESARPSHTSQYLCASSEGRITGGSSYNEQFFGPGTRLTVL.